The 17 T cell receptor beta chains below come from one sample, sequenced in a study of cytomegalovirus exposure and HLA in healthy donors. Sequencing used immunoSEQ multiplex PCR; TCRdb keeps in-frame clones, though not all of them. The data show approximately 65,000 clones, nearly 96% seen once. Sequenced: PBMCs. These receptors were collected from a woman aged 18-29 years in good health and CMV-seropositive.

V usage is TRBV28 and J usage is TRBJ2-1; D might be TRBD2 (6 bases). Germline CDR1 reads MDHEN; CDR2 reads SYDVKM. Between the trimmed V and J ends, which lost 5 bases and 8 bases, there was a span of 22 bases. This CDR3 comprises 16 residues. Here the CDR3 DNA reads TGTGCCAGCAGTCCGACGACTAGGGGAGGTAGATATGAGCAGTTCTTC. It translates to CASSPTTRGGRYEQFF.

The V call is TRBV7-8, the J call TRBJ1-2; TRBD1 might be the D (6 bases). This CDR3 has 12 amino acids. Trimming took 3 bases from V and 6 from J, leaving 8 bases between them. Germline V gene data show CDR1 as SGHVS and CDR2 as FQNEAQ. CDR3: CASSFHRDGYTF. DNA for the CDR3: TGTGCCAGCAGCTTTCACAGGGATGGCTACACCTTC.

The chain links TRBV7-8 to TRBJ2-1; D may be TRBD2 (5 bases). Germline assignment: CDR1 SGHVS and CDR2 FQNEAQ. The CDR3 has 15 residues. Trimming left V 0 bases short and J 6 bases short, with 12 bases between. This CDR3 reads CASSLAGIEGNEQFF. The DNA of the CDR3 is TGTGCCAGCAGCTTAGCCGGGATTGAGGGCAATGAGCAGTTCTTC.

V usage is TRBV5-1 and J usage is TRBJ2-4, with TRBD2 matching 9 bases. Germline CDR1 reads SGHRS; CDR2 reads YFSETQ. This CDR3 has 20 amino acids. Germline trimming cut 3 bases from V and 7 bases from J; bases unmatched to any gene: 23. The CDR3 coding sequence is TGCGCCAGCAGCTGGGGACACGACCCTGGATGGCGGGAGGGCCGGAACATTCAGTACTTC. As protein: CASSWGHDPGWREGRNIQYF.

The DNA of the CDR3 is TGTGCCAGCAGCCCCCGCCGGGGAAACACTGAAGCTTTCTTT. Amino acid sequence: CASSPRRGNTEAFF. The chain combines TRBV14 with TRBJ1-1; no clear D. The CDR3 loop spans 14 amino acids. Germline loops: CDR1 SGHDN, CDR2 FVKESK. Trimming cost V 4 bases and J 2 bases, with 11 bases left between them.

The chain has TRBV27 and TRBJ1-5; D perhaps matches TRBD1 (5 bases). The CDR3 totals 15 residues. Germline V gives CDR1 MNHEY, CDR2 SMNVEV (reference sequence). Trimming cost V 6 bases and J 5 bases, with 17 bases left between them. CDR3 loop: CASRPGTPTHQPQHF. The CDR3 DNA is TGTGCCAGCAGACCCGGGACTCCTACTCATCAGCCCCAGCATTTT.

V is TRBV30 and J is TRBJ2-1; 14 positions agree with TRBD2. This CDR3 spans 15 amino acids. J was trimmed by 0 bases and V by 8 bases; bases with no gene match: 3. Germline V lookup: CDR1 GTSNPN, CDR2 SVGIG (reference sequence). The CDR3 reads CAQGTSGSSYNEQFF. The CDR3 DNA reads as TGTGCCCAGGGGACTAGCGGGAGCTCCTACAATGAGCAGTTCTTC. Full variable domain (remainder filled in from reference TRBV30 and TRBJ2-1): SQTIHQWPATLVQPVGSPLSLECTVEGTSNPNLYWYRQAAGRGLQLLFYSVGIGQISSEVPQNLSASRPQDRQFILSSKKLLLSDSGFYLCAQGTSGSSYNEQFFGPGTRLTVL.

The chain couples TRBV7-9 to TRBJ2-5, with D possibly matching TRBD1 (7 bases). The V end was cut by 1 base, the J end by 3 bases, with 12 bases between. Germline CDR1 SEHNR, CDR2 FQNEAQ (reference sequence). The CDR3 sequence is 15 residues long. This chain's CDR3 is CASSLGTGGEETQYF. The CDR3 nucleotides are TGTGCCAGCAGCTTAGGGACAGGCGGGGAAGAGACCCAGTACTTC.

The rearrangement joins TRBV29-1 to TRBJ2-1; TRBD1 is a possible D gene (6 bases). Per germline, CDR1 SQVTM and CDR2 ANQGSEA. The CDR3 runs to 13 residues. Deletions cut 7 bases from V and 2 bases from J, with 12 bases between. DNA of the CDR3: TGCAGCGCCGCCGGGACAACCTACAATGAGCAGTTCTTC. Its translation: CSAAGTTYNEQFF.

This sequence joins TRBV5-1 and TRBJ2-3, with TRBD2 identical over 10 bases. The V gene end was trimmed by 0 bases and the J gene end by 2 bases; junction bases not matched to a gene: 3. Germline lookup yields CDR1 SGHRS and CDR2 YFSETQ. The CDR3 extends over 16 amino acids. The CDR3 nucleotides read TGCGCCAGCAGCTTGGTAGCGGGAGGCACCACAGATACGCAGTATTTT. It is translated as CASSLVAGGTTDTQYF. The variable domain in full, with the rest retrieved from reference TRBV5-1 and TRBJ2-3, is KAGVTQTPRYLIKTRGQQVTLSCSPISGHRSVSWYQQTPGQGLQFLFEYFSETQRNKGNFPGRFSGRQFSNSRSEMNVSTLELGDSALYLCASSLVAGGTTDTQYFGPGTRLTVL.

The genes are TRBV28 and TRBJ1-5; no clear D gene. Trimming removed 5 bases at V and 4 bases at J, with 15 bases between. The CDR3 consists of 15 residues. Germline CDR1 reads MDHEN; CDR2 reads SYDVKM. The DNA for the CDR3 is TGTGCCAGCAGTCTGCTGTCGGTGCTGAATCAGCCCCAGCATTTT. This codes for CASSLLSVLNQPQHF.

The V call is TRBV19, the J call TRBJ2-7; a possible D gene is TRBD2 (6 bases). Germline V CDR1 and CDR2: LNHDA, SQIVND (reference sequence). The CDR3 runs to 14 residues. V was clipped by 5 bases and J by 1 base, with 12 bases between them. CDR3 sequence: CASSGGSGSYEQYF. CDR3 DNA sequence: TGTGCCAGTAGTGGTGGTAGCGGATCCTACGAGCAGTACTTC. Full variable domain (rest looked up from reference TRBV19 and TRBJ2-7): DGGITQSPKYLFRKEGQNVTLSCEQNLNHDAMYWYRQDPGQGLRLIYYSQIVNDFQKGDIAEGYSVSREKKESFPLTVTSAQKNPTAFYLCASSGGSGSYEQYFGPGTRLTVT.

The chain has TRBV6-5 and TRBJ2-2, with D perhaps matching TRBD1 (6 bases). CDR1 and CDR2 (germline): MNHEY, SVGAGI. The ends were cut back, 6 bases at V and 6 bases at J, with 11 bases in the middle. The CDR3 sequence is 13 residues long. The CDR3 coding sequence is TGTGCCAGCAGGGCTCCAGGGGCCGGGGAGCTGTTTTTT. Its protein product is CASRAPGAGELFF.

The chain uses TRBV11-3 and TRBJ2-5, with 8 bases matching TRBD2. The CDR3 is made up of 14 amino acids. V shed 2 bases and J 4 bases; nucleotides not matched to a gene: 3. Germline CDR1 and CDR2: SGHNT and YENEEA. This CDR3 reads CASSLSGRGETQYF. CDR3 bases: TGTGCCAGCAGCTTATCCGGGAGGGGAGAGACCCAGTACTTC.

This chain links TRBV9 with TRBJ2-1; no definite D call. The CDR3 consists of 14 residues. In germline, CDR1 is SGDLS, CDR2 YYNGEE. The V and J ends lost 0 bases and 4 bases respectively, with 8 bases between them. The CDR3 protein is CASSVGRGYNEQFF. The CDR3 nucleotides are TGTGCCAGCAGCGTAGGTCGAGGATACAATGAGCAGTTCTTC. The whole variable domain, filled in from reference TRBV9 and TRBJ2-1, reads DSGVTQTPKHLITATGQRVTLRCSPRSGDLSVYWYQQSLDQGLQFLIQYYNGEERAKGNILERFSAQQFPDLHSELNLSSLELGDSALYFCASSVGRGYNEQFFGPGTRLTVL.

V is TRBV5-1 and J is TRBJ1-1; 9 bases are a match to TRBD1. The CDR3 spans 14 residues. Germline V gene sequence: CDR1 SGHRS, CDR2 YFSETQ. V gave up 2 bases and J gave up 3 bases; unmatched junction bases: 2. CDR3 loop: CASSFGQGYTEAFF. The CDR3 nucleotides are TGCGCCAGCAGCTTTGGACAGGGGTACACTGAAGCTTTCTTT.

CDR3 sequence reads: CASSDGQGADTQYF. For the CDR3, the DNA is TGTGCCAGCAGTGACGGACAGGGGGCAGATACGCAGTATTTT. This chain uses TRBV6-4 with TRBJ2-3; TRBD1 matches at 10 bases. The CDR3 runs 14 residues. Trimming took 2 bases from V and 4 from J; bases not matched to a gene: 0. Germline V lookup: CDR1 MRHNA, CDR2 SNTAGT.